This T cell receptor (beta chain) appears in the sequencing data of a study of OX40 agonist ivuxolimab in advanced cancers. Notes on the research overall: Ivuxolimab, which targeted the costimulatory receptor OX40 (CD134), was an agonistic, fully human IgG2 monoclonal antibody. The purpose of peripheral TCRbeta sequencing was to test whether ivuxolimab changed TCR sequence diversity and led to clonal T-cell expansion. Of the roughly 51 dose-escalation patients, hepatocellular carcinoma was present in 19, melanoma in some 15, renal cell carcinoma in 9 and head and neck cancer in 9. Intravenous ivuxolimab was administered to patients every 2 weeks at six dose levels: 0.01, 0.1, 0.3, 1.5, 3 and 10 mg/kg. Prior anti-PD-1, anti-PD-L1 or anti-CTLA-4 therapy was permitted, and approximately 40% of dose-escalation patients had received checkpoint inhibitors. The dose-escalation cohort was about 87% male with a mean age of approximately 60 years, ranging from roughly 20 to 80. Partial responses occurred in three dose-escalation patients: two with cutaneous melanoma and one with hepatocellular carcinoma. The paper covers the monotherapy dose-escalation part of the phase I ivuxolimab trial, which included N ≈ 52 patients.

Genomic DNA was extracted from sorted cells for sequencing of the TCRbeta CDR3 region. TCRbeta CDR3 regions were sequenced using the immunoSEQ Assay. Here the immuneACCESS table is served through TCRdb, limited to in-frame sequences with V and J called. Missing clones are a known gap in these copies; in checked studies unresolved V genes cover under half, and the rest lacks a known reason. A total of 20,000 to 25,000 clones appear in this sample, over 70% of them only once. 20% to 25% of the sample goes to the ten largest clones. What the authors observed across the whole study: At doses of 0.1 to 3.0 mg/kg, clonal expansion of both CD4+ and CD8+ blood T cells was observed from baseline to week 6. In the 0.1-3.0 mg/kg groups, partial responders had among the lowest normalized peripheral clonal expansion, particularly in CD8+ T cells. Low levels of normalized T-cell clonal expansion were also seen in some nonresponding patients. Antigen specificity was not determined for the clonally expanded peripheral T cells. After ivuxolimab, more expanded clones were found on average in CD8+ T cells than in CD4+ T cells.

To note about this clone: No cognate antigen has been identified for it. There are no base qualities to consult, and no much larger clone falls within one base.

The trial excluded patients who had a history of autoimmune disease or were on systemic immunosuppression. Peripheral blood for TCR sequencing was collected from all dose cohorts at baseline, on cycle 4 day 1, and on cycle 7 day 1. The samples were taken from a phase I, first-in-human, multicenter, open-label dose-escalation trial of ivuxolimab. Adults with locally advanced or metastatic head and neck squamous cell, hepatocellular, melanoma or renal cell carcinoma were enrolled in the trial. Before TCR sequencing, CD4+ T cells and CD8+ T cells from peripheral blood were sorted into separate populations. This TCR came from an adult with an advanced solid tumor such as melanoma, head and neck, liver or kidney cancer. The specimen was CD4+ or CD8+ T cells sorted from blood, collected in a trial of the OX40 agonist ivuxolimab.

The DNA sequence reads TGTGCCAGCAGACCTAGCGGGGGCCTGTCCTACGAGCAGTACTTC. This gives the protein CASRPSGGLSYEQYF. The rearrangement joined TRBV27 to TRBJ2-7; TRBD2 agrees with 10 junctional bases. As encoded in the germline V gene (reference sequence), CDR1 is MNHEY while CDR2 is SMNVEV. CDR3 length: 15 amino acids, cysteine to phenylalanine. The kept DNA is CDR3 alone, 45 bases in frame from the first base. The germline V end is reduced by 6 bases and the J end by 1 base; junction bases left unmatched: 6.